The source of this T cell receptor (beta chain) is a study of blood T cell repertoires in COVID-19. During active infection, Seattle patients enrolled and were then monitored through disease. Original processing notes: Amplified reference gene primers provided the basis for estimating nucleated cell counts. Libraries were prepared by immunoSEQ multiplex PCR; TCRdb keeps only in-frame clonotypes and omits some of them. The D gene and trimming were derived from the DNA, and the V and J assignments and clone size from that table. The repertoire consists of approximately 300,000 clones, with roughly 84% occurring once and the leading ten covering 15% to 19%. V lost 4 bases to trimming and J lost 1 base, with 16 bases between them. The CDR3 covers 16 residues. Germline CDR1 is SEHNR and CDR2 is FQNEAQ (reference sequence).

V is TRBV7-9 and J is TRBJ1-1; D gene unclear. Source material: peripheral blood. The clonotype was recovered from an older person with COVID-19, enrolled during active disease. The DNA of the CDR3 is TGTGCCAGCAGCTCCCCCCCCGGGAGAGAGAACACTGAAGCTTTCTTT. Amino acid sequence: CASSSPPGRENTEAFF.